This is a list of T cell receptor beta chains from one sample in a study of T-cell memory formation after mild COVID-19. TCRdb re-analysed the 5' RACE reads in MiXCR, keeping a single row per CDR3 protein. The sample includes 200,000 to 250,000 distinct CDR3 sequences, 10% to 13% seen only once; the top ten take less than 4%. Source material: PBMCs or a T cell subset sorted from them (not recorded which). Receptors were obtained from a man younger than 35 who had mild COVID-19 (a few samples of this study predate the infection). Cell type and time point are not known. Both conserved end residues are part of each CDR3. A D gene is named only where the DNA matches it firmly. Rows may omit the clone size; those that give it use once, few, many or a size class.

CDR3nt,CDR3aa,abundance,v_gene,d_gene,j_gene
TGCAGTGCTAGGTCCCGAGGACTCAACTACGAGCAGTACTTC,CSARSRGLNYEQYF,few,TRBV20-1,.,TRBJ2-7
TGCACCAGCAGCCAAGGACAGGGGGCTGGAAACACCATATATTTT,CTSSQGQGAGNTIYF,few,TRBV1,.,TRBJ1-3
TGTGCCAGCAGCGCCCCGGGACCGGGTGTCTCTGAAGCTTTCTTT,CASSAPGPGVSEAFF,.,TRBV7-9,.,TRBJ1-1
TGTGCCAGCAGCGTAGCTACCGGAGACTCTGGGGCCAACGTCCTGACTTTC,CASSVATGDSGANVLTF,.,TRBV9,.,TRBJ2-6
TGCGCCAGCACGAAGGGGAGGAGCGGTGAAAAACTGTTTTTT,CASTKGRSGEKLFF,few,TRBV5-1,.,TRBJ1-4
TGTGCCAGCAGCGGAACCGGGACTAGCGGATCAGATACGCAGTATTTT,CASSGTGTSGSDTQYF,many,TRBV7-2,TRBD2,TRBJ2-3
TGCAGTGCTGGCGAGGTCAATCAGCCCCAGCATTTT,CSAGEVNQPQHF,few,TRBV20-1,.,TRBJ1-5
TGTGCCAGCAGCTTAGGTTGGACAGGGGGGTATGGCTACACCTTC,CASSLGWTGGYGYTF,few,TRBV11-2,TRBD1,TRBJ1-2
TGTGCCAGCACCCAGGGGGATACGCAGTATTTT,CASTQGDTQYF,many,TRBV12-3/TRBV12-4,.,TRBJ2-3
TGTGCCAATGGACCGGCGGGGAATGAGCAGTTCTTC,CANGPAGNEQFF,.,TRBV7-9,.,TRBJ2-1
TGTGCCAGCAGCTTACGGGCAGGGAATGAAGCTTTCTTT,CASSLRAGNEAFF,.,TRBV7-6,.,TRBJ1-1
TGTGCCAGCAGCTCGCGACAGGGTGATGGCTACACCTTC,CASSSRQGDGYTF,few,TRBV7-9,TRBD1,TRBJ1-2
TGTGCCAGCAGGCGGGGGGACAGAAGAACTTCACCCCTCCACTTT,CASRRGDRRTSPLHF,.,TRBV27,TRBD1,TRBJ1-6
TGTGCCAGCAGCTTTAGCGGGGACACCGGGGAGCTGTTTTTT,CASSFSGDTGELFF,many,TRBV7-2,TRBD2,TRBJ2-2
TGTGCCATCAGCGACAGGGAAAACACAGATACGCAGTATTTT,CAISDRENTDTQYF,.,TRBV10-3,TRBD1,TRBJ2-3
TGCGCCAGCAGCTTGGGACCCGGCGATACGCAGTATTTT,CASSLGPGDTQYF,.,TRBV5-1,.,TRBJ2-3
TGCGCCAGCAGCCGGGTAGGGACAAACACTGAAGCTTTCTTT,CASSRVGTNTEAFF,.,TRBV5-1,.,TRBJ1-1
TGTGCCAGCTCACCGTCAGCCTTGCAGGGTCAGCCCCAGCATTTT,CASSPSALQGQPQHF,.,TRBV18,.,TRBJ1-5
TGCAGCGTTGAAAGATCGGTTCTCTATGGCTACACCTTC,CSVERSVLYGYTF,.,TRBV29-1,.,TRBJ1-2
TGTGCCATCAGTCCCTCAGGGGATTGGGATGAGCAGTTCTTC,CAISPSGDWDEQFF,.,TRBV10-3,.,TRBJ2-1
TGCGCCAGCAGCTTGGTAGCTAGCTCCTACAATGAGCAGTTCTTC,CASSLVASSYNEQFF,few,TRBV5-1,.,TRBJ2-1
TGTGCCAGCAGCTTTCGACAGGGCACTGAAGCTTTCTTT,CASSFRQGTEAFF,many,TRBV7-2,TRBD1,TRBJ1-1
TGTGCCAGCAGCTTAGGTACAGGGGTACCGGCTCAGCCCCAGCATTTT,CASSLGTGVPAQPQHF,.,TRBV7-2,TRBD1,TRBJ1-5
TGCAGCGTTGGGGACAGGAACTATGGCTACACCTTC,CSVGDRNYGYTF,many,TRBV29-1,TRBD1,TRBJ1-2
TGCAGCGGAAGGGGCGGCTGGGGTATGAACACTGAAGCTTTCTTT,CSGRGGWGMNTEAFF,.,TRBV29-1,.,TRBJ1-1
TGCGCCAGCAGCCAAGTTGTCGGGCGTGGCTACACCTTC,CASSQVVGRGYTF,.,TRBV4-3,.,TRBJ1-2
TGTGCTTCCGGCTCCGGGGAGACCCAGTACTTC,CASGSGETQYF,many,TRBV12-3/TRBV12-4,.,TRBJ2-5
TGCAGTGCTAGATGGGTCGAGGGGGTAGAGACCCAGTACTTC,CSARWVEGVETQYF,few,TRBV20-1,.,TRBJ2-5
TGCGCCAGCAGCGCCCTTCCAGGTGGAAACACCATATATTTT,CASSALPGGNTIYF,few,TRBV5-1,.,TRBJ1-3
TGTGCCACCAGCAGAGGGGGGCAGGGAACTGAAGCTTTCTTT,CATSRGGQGTEAFF,.,TRBV15,.,TRBJ1-1
TGTGCCAGCAGCAAATTCGGGCGGTACAATGAGCAGTTCTTC,CASSKFGRYNEQFF,.,TRBV21-1,.,TRBJ2-1
TGTGCCAGCTCACCACCGGGGAACTACGAGCAGTACTTC,CASSPPGNYEQYF,.,TRBV18,.,TRBJ2-7
TGTGCCAGCAGCCTTCAGGGTAGCAATCAGCCCCAGCATTTT,CASSLQGSNQPQHF,many,TRBV7-2,.,TRBJ1-5
TGTGCCAGCAGCTTAGTCGGCGGGGGACCACAAGAGACCCAGTACTTC,CASSLVGGGPQETQYF,few,TRBV7-9,TRBD2,TRBJ2-5
TGTGCCAGCAGTTTAGGGTGGGAAGGCTACACCTTC,CASSLGWEGYTF,many,TRBV12-3/TRBV12-4,.,TRBJ1-2
TGCGCCAGCAGCTTTTCCCCTGAGGGCTCCGGGGAGACCCAGTACTTC,CASSFSPEGSGETQYF,few,TRBV5-1,.,TRBJ2-5
TGCGCCAGCAGCACCGGGACAGGGCTTCGCTCCTATAATTCACCCCTCCACTTT,CASSTGTGLRSYNSPLHF,.,TRBV5-1,TRBD1,TRBJ1-6
TGTGCCAGCAGCTTAGGAGACTACGGAAACGGTCAGCCCCAGCATTTT,CASSLGDYGNGQPQHF,few,TRBV7-9,.,TRBJ1-5
TGCGCCAGCAGCTTGGCGGGACTAGCGGGGGTCAACGAGCAGTACTTC,CASSLAGLAGVNEQYF,few,TRBV5-1,TRBD2,TRBJ2-7
TGCAGTGCTGTGACAGCAGCCTCCTATGGCTACACCTTC,CSAVTAASYGYTF,few,TRBV20-1,.,TRBJ1-2
TGTGCCAGCAGTTCCGGGCCCCTTGCTGGGGAGCTGTTTTTT,CASSSGPLAGELFF,few,TRBV12-3/TRBV12-4,.,TRBJ2-2
TGCGCCAGCAGCCAACTCCCGGCAGCTAGCGGGGGGGTGCACAATGAGCAGTTCTTC,CASSQLPAASGGVHNEQFF,many,TRBV4-1,TRBD2,TRBJ2-1
TGTGCCACCAAATCCTGGCGGGGACGCAACTCTGGGGCCAACGTCCTGACTTTC,CATKSWRGRNSGANVLTF,.,TRBV24-1,.,TRBJ2-6
TGTGCCAGCAGCCGGGACAGCCTAGCCAAAAACATTCAGTACTTC,CASSRDSLAKNIQYF,.,TRBV6-5,TRBD1,TRBJ2-4
TGCAGTGCTGGAGGAGGTGGCGGGGGGTCCTACAATGAGCAGTTCTTC,CSAGGGGGGSYNEQFF,few,TRBV20-1,TRBD2,TRBJ2-1